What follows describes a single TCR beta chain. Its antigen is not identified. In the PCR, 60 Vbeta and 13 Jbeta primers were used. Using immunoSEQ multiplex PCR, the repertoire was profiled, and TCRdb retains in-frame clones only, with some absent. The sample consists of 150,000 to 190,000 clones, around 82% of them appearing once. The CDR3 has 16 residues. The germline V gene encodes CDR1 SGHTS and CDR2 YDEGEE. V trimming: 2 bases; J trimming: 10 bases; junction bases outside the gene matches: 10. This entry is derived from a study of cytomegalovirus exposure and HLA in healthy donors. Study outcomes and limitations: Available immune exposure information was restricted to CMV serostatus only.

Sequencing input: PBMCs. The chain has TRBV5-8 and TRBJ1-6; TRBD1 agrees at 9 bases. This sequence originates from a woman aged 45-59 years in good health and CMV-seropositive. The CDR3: CASSLVVGTGISPLHF. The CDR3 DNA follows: TGTGCCAGCAGCTTAGTCGTTGGGACAGGGATCTCACCCCTCCACTTT.